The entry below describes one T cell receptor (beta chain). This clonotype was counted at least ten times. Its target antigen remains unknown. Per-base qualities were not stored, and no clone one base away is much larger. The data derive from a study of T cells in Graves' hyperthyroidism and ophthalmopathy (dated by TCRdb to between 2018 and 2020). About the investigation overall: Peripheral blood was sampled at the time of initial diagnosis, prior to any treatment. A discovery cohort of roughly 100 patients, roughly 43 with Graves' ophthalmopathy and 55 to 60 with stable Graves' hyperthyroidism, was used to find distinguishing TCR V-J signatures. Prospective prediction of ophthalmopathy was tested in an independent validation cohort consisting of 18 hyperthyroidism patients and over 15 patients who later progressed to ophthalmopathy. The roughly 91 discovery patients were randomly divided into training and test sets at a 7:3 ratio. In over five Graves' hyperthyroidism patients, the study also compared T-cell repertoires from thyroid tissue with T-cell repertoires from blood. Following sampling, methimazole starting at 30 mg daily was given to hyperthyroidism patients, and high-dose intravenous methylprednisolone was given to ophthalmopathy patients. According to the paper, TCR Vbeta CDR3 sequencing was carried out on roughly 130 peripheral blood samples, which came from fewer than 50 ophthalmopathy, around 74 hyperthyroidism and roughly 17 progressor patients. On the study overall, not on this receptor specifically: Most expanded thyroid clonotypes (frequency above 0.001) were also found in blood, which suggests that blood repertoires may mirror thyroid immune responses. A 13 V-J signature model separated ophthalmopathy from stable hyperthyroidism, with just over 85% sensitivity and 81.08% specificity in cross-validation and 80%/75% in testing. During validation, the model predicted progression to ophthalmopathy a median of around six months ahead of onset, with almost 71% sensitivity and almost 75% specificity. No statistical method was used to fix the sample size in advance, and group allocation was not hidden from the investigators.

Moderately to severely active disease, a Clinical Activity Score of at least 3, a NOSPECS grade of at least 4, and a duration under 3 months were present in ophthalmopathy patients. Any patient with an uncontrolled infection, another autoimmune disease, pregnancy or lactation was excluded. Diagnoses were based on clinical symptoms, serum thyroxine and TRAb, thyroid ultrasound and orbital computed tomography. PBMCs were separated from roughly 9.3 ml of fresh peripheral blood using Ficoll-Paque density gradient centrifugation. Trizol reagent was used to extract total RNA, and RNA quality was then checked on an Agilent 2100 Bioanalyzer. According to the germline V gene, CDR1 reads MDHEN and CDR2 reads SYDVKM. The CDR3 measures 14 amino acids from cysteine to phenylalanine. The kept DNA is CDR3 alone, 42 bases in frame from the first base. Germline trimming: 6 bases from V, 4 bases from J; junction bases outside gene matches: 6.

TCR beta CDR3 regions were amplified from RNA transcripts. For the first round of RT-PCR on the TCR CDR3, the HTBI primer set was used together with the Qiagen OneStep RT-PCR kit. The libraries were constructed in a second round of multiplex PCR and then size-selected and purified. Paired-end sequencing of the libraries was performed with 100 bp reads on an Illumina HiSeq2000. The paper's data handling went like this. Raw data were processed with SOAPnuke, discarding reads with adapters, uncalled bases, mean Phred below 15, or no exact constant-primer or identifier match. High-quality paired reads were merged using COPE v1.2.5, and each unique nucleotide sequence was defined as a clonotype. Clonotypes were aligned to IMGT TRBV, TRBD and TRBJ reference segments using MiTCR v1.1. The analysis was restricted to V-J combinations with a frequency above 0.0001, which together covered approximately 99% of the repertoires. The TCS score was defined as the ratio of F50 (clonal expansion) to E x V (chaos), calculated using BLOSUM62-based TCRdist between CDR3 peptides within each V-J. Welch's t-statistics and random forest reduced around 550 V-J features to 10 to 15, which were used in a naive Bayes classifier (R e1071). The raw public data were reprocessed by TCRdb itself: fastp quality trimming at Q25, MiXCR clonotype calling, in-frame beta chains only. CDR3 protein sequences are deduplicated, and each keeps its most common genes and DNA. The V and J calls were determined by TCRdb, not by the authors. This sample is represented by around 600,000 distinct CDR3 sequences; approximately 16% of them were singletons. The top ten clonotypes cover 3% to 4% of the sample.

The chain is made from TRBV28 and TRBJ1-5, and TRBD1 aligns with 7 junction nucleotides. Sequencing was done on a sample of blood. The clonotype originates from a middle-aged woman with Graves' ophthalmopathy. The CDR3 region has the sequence CASSIVQGNQPQHF. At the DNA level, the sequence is TGTGCCAGCAGCATCGTACAGGGGAATCAGCCCCAGCATTTT. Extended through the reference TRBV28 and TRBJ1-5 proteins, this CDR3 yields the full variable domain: DVKVTQSSRYLVKRTGEKVFLECVQDMDHENMFWYRQDPGLGLRLIYFSYDVKMKEKGDIPEGYSVSREKKERFSLILESASTNQTSMYLCASSIVQGNQPQHFGDGTRLSIL.